The clone carrying this T cell receptor (beta chain) has only a few counts. Its antigen is undetermined. No cell sorting was done before RNA was extracted from the tissue. The normal lung tissue was taken more than 3 cm from the tumor edge. Trimming removed 5 bases at V and 5 bases at J, with 13 bases between. There are 13 residues in the CDR3. Germline CDR1 is ENHRY and CDR2 is SYGVKD. The entry originates in a study of tumor and adjacent non-tumor tissue in lung cancer. Looking at the study overall: The cohort had roughly 12 adenocarcinoma, 2 squamous cell and 1 small cell patients. Stage I to III disease affected 9 to 10 men and roughly 5 women aged roughly 31 to 76.

Three rounds of nested PCR, following a modified ARM-PCR protocol, produced the TCRbeta library. TCRdb fed the multiplex PCR reads into MiXCR, producing one record per CDR3 protein. Among about 98,000 distinct CDR3 sequences, roughly 78% were seen once, and the ten largest hold roughly 29%. Notes on the study in general: Top 100 clones took a larger repertoire share in normal lung. Tumor tissue had significantly higher TCR diversity than normal lung.

V gene TRBV10-3 combines with J gene TRBJ2-7; either TRBD1 or TRBD2 may supply D (5 bases each). This sequence originates from a man aged 55 to 70 with small cell lung cancer. Sequencing was carried out using distant non-tumor lung tissue. The CDR3 DNA sequence: TGTGCCATCAGTCCATGGTGGGGGAACGAGCAGTACTTC. Amino acids: CAISPWWGNEQYF.